Below are 32 T cell receptor beta chains sequenced from a single sample in a study of vaccination and CD4 T cells after COVID-19 (dated by TCRdb to between 2021 and 2024). Libraries were made using PCR. Sequencing instrument: Illumina iSeq 100. DNA from cultured CD4+ T cells was subjected to TCR sequencing with the Oncomine TCR Beta short-read assay at the Johns Hopkins FTIC core. TCRdb reprocessing: public reads trimmed at Q25 with fastp, clones called with MiXCR, in-frame beta chains kept. Rows are combined by CDR3 protein, so each entry shows the most common genes and DNA. Counted in this sample were about 15,000 distinct CDR3 sequences; 53% of them appeared once. Of the sample, about 9.5% falls within the top ten clones. In light of the paper, this sample's treatment or condition label describes: approximately nine-day PBMC culture with coronavirus spike peptide pools or control peptides (ViraFEST assay).

Their antigens remain unidentified. Sequenced material: CD4+ T cells from blood, cultured in vitro, taken before SARS-CoV-2 vaccination. The receptor set was obtained from a human donor who had recovered from COVID-19.

V and J are TRBV7-7 and TRBJ2-3, with D maybe TRBD2 (5 bases). The CDR3 extends over 14 amino acids. V shed 3 bases and J shed 0 bases, with 7 bases lying between them. Germline CDR1 and CDR2: SSHAT and FNYEAQ (reference sequence). Here the CDR3 reads CASSFGGSTDTQYF. The CDR3 bases are TGTGCCAGCAGCTTTGGCGGGAGCACAGATACGCAGTATTTT.

This chain links TRBV27 with TRBJ2-1, with 10 bases identical to TRBD2. This CDR3 contains 16 residues. The ends lost 5 bases at V and 7 bases at J; junction bases unmatched: 11. The V gene's germline CDR1 is MNHEY and CDR2 SMNVEV (reference sequence). Here the CDR3 DNA reads TGTGCCAGCAGTCTGACTAGCGGGCGCCGGGAAAATGAGCAGTTCTTC. It is translated as CASSLTSGRRENEQFF.

For the CDR3, the DNA is TGTGCCAGCTCCCCTATGGGGACGAACACCGGGGAGCTGTTTTTT. Protein sequence: CASSPMGTNTGELFF. V and J are TRBV6-1 and TRBJ2-2, with no clear D. This CDR3 has 15 amino acids. Between the trimmed V and J ends, which lost 8 bases and 0 bases, there was a span of 13 bases. The V gene's germline CDR1 is MNHNS and CDR2 SASEGT.

In its sample, this clonotype was seen a few times. V and J are TRBV6-1 and TRBJ1-5; 8 bases map to TRBD1. Trimming removed 6 bases from V and 7 bases from J; junction bases left unmatched: 14. Per germline, CDR1 MNHNS and CDR2 SASEGT. CDR3 length: 16 amino acids. CDR3 coding DNA: TGTGCCAGCAGCCCCCGGACAGGGAGGCAGGGACAGCCCCAGCATTTT. The encoded protein is CASSPRTGRQGQPQHF.

The chain recombines TRBV5-1 with TRBJ2-5; 8 bases map to TRBD1. The junction had 6 bases not matched to a gene; V was cut back by 4 bases and J by 1 base. Germline-derived CDR1 and CDR2 are SGHRS and YFSETQ. This CDR3 contains 15 residues. In DNA form, the CDR3 reads TGCGCCAGCAGCATTGGACAGGGCGTCCAAGAGACCCAGTACTTC. This encodes CASSIGQGVQETQYF.

CDR3: CASSDTGPAFF. The DNA of the CDR3 is TGTGCCAGCAGCGACACGGGTCCCGCTTTCTTT. This rearrangement joins TRBV6-1 to TRBJ1-1; D unresolved. Trimming took 6 bases from V and 11 from J, leaving 13 bases between them. This CDR3 comprises 11 residues. Germline V gives CDR1 MNHNS, CDR2 SASEGT.

The rearrangement links TRBV20-1 to TRBJ2-5; 10 bases fit TRBD2. V was clipped by 6 bases and J by 1 base; unmatched bases: 8. The CDR3 runs to 15 residues. From germline, CDR1 is DFQATT and CDR2 SNEGSKA (reference sequence). CDR3 amino acids: CSALPPSGGQETQYF. CDR3 DNA sequence: TGCAGTGCCCTACCCCCTAGCGGGGGCCAAGAGACCCAGTACTTC.

This rearrangement joins TRBV30 to TRBJ1-6, with 12 bases aligning to TRBD1. This CDR3 region has 15 residues. Trimming took 5 bases from V and 10 from J; bases not matched to a gene: 9. Germline CDR1 and CDR2: GTSNPN and SVGIG (reference sequence). For the CDR3, the DNA is TGTGCCTGGGTACCGGGACAGGGGGCAGGATCACCCCTCCACTTT. It encodes CAWVPGQGAGSPLHF.

The chain recombines TRBV30 with TRBJ1-6, with D unresolved. CDR1 is GTSNPN and CDR2 is SVGIG in the germline V gene (reference sequence). V was trimmed by 0 bases and J by 1 base, leaving 7 bases between them. The CDR3 loop spans 15 amino acids. CDR3 residues: CAWSVRGSYNSPLHF. CDR3 sequence (DNA): TGTGCCTGGAGTGTACGCGGTTCCTATAATTCACCCCTCCACTTT.

The rearrangement joins TRBV20-1 to TRBJ2-1, with 13 bases lining up with TRBD2. The V gene end was trimmed by 0 bases and the J gene end by 3 bases; junction bases not matched to a gene: 2. Germline V CDR1 and CDR2: DFQATT, SNEGSKA (reference sequence). The CDR3 is made up of 16 amino acids. The CDR3 DNA follows: TGCAGTGCTAGAGATGGGACTAGCGGGGACTACAATGAGCAGTTCTTC. Amino acids: CSARDGTSGDYNEQFF.

This clonotype was seen only a few times. The chain couples TRBV7-3 to TRBJ2-3; D not certain. The V and J ends lost 5 bases and 2 bases respectively, with 8 bases between them. Germline loops: CDR1 SGHTA, CDR2 FQGTGA. This CDR3 region has 13 residues. DNA of the CDR3: TGTGCCAGCAGCCAGATGAACACAGATACGCAGTATTTT. This sequence encodes CASSQMNTDTQYF.

The CDR3 DNA reads as TGCGCCAGCAGCCTGAGGGGAGAGAATCATTCACCCCTCCACTTT. Its protein product is CASSLRGENHSPLHF. The chain uses TRBV5-1 and TRBJ1-6, with a tentative D call TRBD1 (5 bases). Deletions cut 4 bases from V and 8 bases from J, with 16 bases between. The CDR3 length is 15 residues. CDR1 and CDR2 (germline): SGHRS, YFSETQ.

The chain carries TRBV28 and TRBJ2-1; D call uncertain. The germline gives CDR1 MDHEN, CDR2 SYDVKM. The CDR3 loop spans 14 amino acids. V lost 2 bases and J 11 bases, leaving 16 bases between the germline ends. The CDR3 loop reads CASSLVSARVQQFF. The CDR3 bases are TGTGCCAGCAGTTTAGTGTCAGCCCGGGTTCAGCAGTTCTTC.

V gene TRBV20-1 combines with J gene TRBJ1-2; 8 positions agree with TRBD1. From germline, CDR1 is DFQATT and CDR2 SNEGSKA (reference sequence). The CDR3 runs to 13 residues. The ends lost 4 bases at V and 6 bases at J; junction bases unmatched: 7. The CDR3 DNA reads as TGCAGTGCTAATACGGGACAGGTCGATGGCTACACCTTC. Translated, it gives CSANTGQVDGYTF.

The chain carries TRBV11-3 and TRBJ2-7, with 7 bases fitting TRBD1. The ends lost 5 bases at V and 6 bases at J; junction bases unmatched: 7. Germline CDR1 SGHNT, CDR2 YENEEA. CDR3 length: 13 amino acids. The DNA for the CDR3 is TGTGCCAGCAGCCTCCGACAGGGCGTCGAGCAGTACTTC. Its protein is CASSLRQGVEQYF.

The rearrangement uses TRBV6-5 and TRBJ1-3; D unresolved. The V end lost 0 bases, the J end lost 3 bases, and 12 bases lay between the germline ends. There are 16 residues in the CDR3. Germline V gene data show CDR1 as MNHEY and CDR2 as SVGAGI. The CDR3 coding sequence is TGTGCCAGCAGTTACTCAAGTTCACAGATTGGAAACACCATATATTTT. Translating it yields CASSYSSSQIGNTIYF.

This clonotype turned up a few times. This sequence joins TRBV7-9 and TRBJ1-6; TRBD1 is a possible D gene (6 bases). Germline V CDR1 and CDR2: SEHNR, FQNEAQ (reference sequence). V lost 3 bases, J lost 14 bases, and 14 bases lay in between. The CDR3 has 13 residues. CDR3 sequence reads: CASSLAAGEALHF. CDR3 nucleotide sequence: TGTGCCAGCAGCTTGGCGGCAGGGGAGGCCCTCCACTTT.

The genes are TRBV12-3 or TRBV12-4 and TRBJ2-1; possible D gene TRBD1, 5 bases. The CDR3 is 12 residues long. V was shortened by 2 bases and J by 13 bases, with 12 bases between the two germline ends. As DNA, the CDR3 is TGTGCCAGCAGTTTACACCAGGGCCCTCAGTTCTTC. It specifies CASSLHQGPQFF.

The CDR3 DNA reads as TGCAGCGTTGAACGGAACTATGGCTACACCTTC. This codes for CSVERNYGYTF. V usage is TRBV29-1 and J usage is TRBJ1-2; D is unresolved. CDR3 size: 11 residues. Trimming stripped 2 bases from V and 2 bases from J, with 3 bases between. Germline-derived CDR1 and CDR2 are SQVTM and ANQGSEA.

This clonotype was observed a handful of times. The chain links TRBV21-1 to TRBJ2-2; the table assigns TRBD1, which was not confirmed against the DNA. TRBV21-1 is shown as a pseudogene. This CDR3 is built from 16 residues. CDR3 coding DNA: TGTGCCAGCAGCAAAGACAGGACAGGGAACACCGGGGAGCTGTTTTTT. Protein product: CASSKDRTGNTGELFF.

This clonotype was seen more than once but under ten times. The chain uses TRBV6-4 and TRBJ2-2; 8 positions agree with TRBD1. CDR3 length: 15 residues. CDR1 and CDR2 (germline): MRHNA, SNTAGT. Losses at the gene ends were 3 bases for V and 2 bases for J; bases not matched to a gene: 2. The CDR3 sequence is CASSEGQGNTGELFF. CDR3 sequence (DNA): TGTGCCAGCAGTGAAGGACAGGGAAACACCGGGGAGCTGTTTTTT.

This clonotype was seen more than once but under ten times. The chain uses TRBV19 and TRBJ1-5; a possible D gene is TRBD1 (6 bases). CDR3 length: 14 residues. CDR1 and CDR2 (germline): LNHDA, SQIVND (reference sequence). V lost 3 bases and J 2 bases, leaving 8 bases between the germline ends. The CDR3 sequence is CASSMGHRNQPQHF. The CDR3 DNA sequence: TGTGCCAGTAGTATGGGACATCGCAATCAGCCCCAGCATTTT.

This chain's CDR3 is CASSKAGSSGNTIYF. In DNA, the CDR3 is TGTGCCAGCAGCAAGGCCGGGAGCTCTGGAAACACCATATATTTT. The chain recombines TRBV7-9 with TRBJ1-3; no clear D. CDR1 is SEHNR, CDR2 FQNEAQ, per germline (reference sequence). V lost 5 bases and J 0 bases, leaving 11 bases between the germline ends. The CDR3 sequence is 15 residues long.

The chain carries TRBV7-2 and TRBJ2-3, with 9 bases lining up with TRBD2. The CDR3 sequence is 13 residues long. Germline-derived CDR1 and CDR2 are SGHTA and FQGNSA. J was trimmed by 10 bases and V by 5 bases; bases with no gene match: 7. The CDR3 region has the DNA TGTGCCAGCAGCCCCCCCATAGCGGGAGCGCAGTATTTT. Translation gives CASSPPIAGAQYF. Full variable domain (rest looked up from reference TRBV7-2 and TRBJ2-3): GAGVSQSPSNKVTEKGKDVELRCDPISGHTALYWYRQSLGQGLEFLIYFQGNSAPDKSGLPSDRFSAERTGGSVSTLTIQRTQQEDSAVYLCASSPPIAGAQYFGPGTRLTVL.

The chain recombines TRBV27 with TRBJ2-1; 11 nucleotides match TRBD2. J lost 7 bases, V lost 6 bases, and 8 bases had no gene match. The CDR3 covers 15 residues. Germline V gene lookup returns CDR1 MNHEY and CDR2 SMNVEV (reference sequence). This chain's CDR3 is CASRRTSGLSNEQFF. CDR3 DNA sequence: TGTGCCAGCAGGAGGACTAGCGGGTTATCTAATGAGCAGTTCTTC.

The genes are TRBV7-9 and TRBJ2-3, with D perhaps given as TRBD1 or TRBD2 (6 bases each). In germline, CDR1 is SEHNR, CDR2 FQNEAQ (reference sequence). The V end was cut by 8 bases, the J end by 0 bases, with 18 bases between. The CDR3 is made up of 16 amino acids. The CDR3, as DNA: TGTGCCAGCCTTCCTTGGGGGGCGGGAAGCACAGATACGCAGTATTTT. This sequence encodes CASLPWGAGSTDTQYF. Together with reference TRBV7-9 and TRBJ2-3, the CDR3 gives the full variable domain: DTGVSQNPRHKITKRGQNVTFRCDPISEHNRLYWYRQTLGQGPEFLTYFQNEAQLEKSRLLSDRFSAERPKGSFSTLEIQRTEQGDSAMYLCASLPWGAGSTDTQYFGPGTRLTVL.

V is TRBV4-2 and J is TRBJ2-2; 7 bases line up with TRBD1. The CDR3 spans 17 residues. J lost 2 bases, V lost 1 base, and 7 bases had no gene match. CDR1 LGHNA and CDR2 YNFKEQ come from the germline V gene. CDR3 sequence reads: CASSQGDRDSNTGELFF. For the CDR3, the DNA is TGTGCCAGCAGCCAAGGAGACCGGGACAGTAACACCGGGGAGCTGTTTTTT.

This chain joins TRBV12-3 or TRBV12-4 and TRBJ1-1, with D unresolved. Trimming shortened V by 7 bases and J by 0 bases, and 18 bases separated the two germline ends. The CDR3 sequence is 16 residues long. The CDR3 DNA is TGTGCCAGCAATCTTCCCCTCGGCGCCTTGAACACTGAAGCTTTCTTT. Translating it yields CASNLPLGALNTEAFF.

The J gene is TRBJ1-5, the V gene TRBV24-1; 7 bases are shared with TRBD1. This CDR3 is 16 amino acids long. With 6 bases clipped from V and 1 base from J, the junction kept 8 bases outside the gene matches. CDR1 and CDR2 from the germline V gene are KGHDR and SFDVKD. CDR3: CATSRDRVGSNQPQHF. The DNA for the CDR3 is TGTGCCACCAGTAGAGACAGGGTGGGAAGCAATCAGCCCCAGCATTTT.

This clonotype was picked up a small number of times. The chain has TRBV2 and TRBJ2-7; D unclear. CDR3 size: 13 residues. V dropped 7 bases and J dropped 4 bases, with 14 bases sitting between them. Germline CDR1 reads SNHLY; CDR2 reads FYNNEI. CDR3 DNA: TGTGCCAGCATGAGTGGCGAAGTTTACGAGCAGTACTTC. It yields the protein CASMSGEVYEQYF.

The V call is TRBV23-1, the J call TRBJ1-3; the D gene is possibly TRBD1 (5 bases). TRBV23-1 belongs to the ORF category, with a function that is uncertain. V shed 3 bases and J shed 0 bases, with 18 bases lying between them. The CDR3 is 18 amino acids. CDR3 loop: CASSQNSGAHTSGNTIYF. CDR3 nucleotides: TGCGCCAGCAGTCAGAACTCCGGGGCGCATACCTCTGGAAACACCATATATTTT.

Only a few counts were recorded for this clonotype. This chain connects TRBV7-2 to TRBJ1-2; D not certain. Germline V gene data show CDR1 as SGHTA and CDR2 as FQGNSA. With 1 base removed from V and 4 bases from J, the gap between germline ends came to 10 bases. The length of the CDR3 is 14 residues. CDR3 DNA sequence: TGTGCCAGCAGCTTAGGAGGAAGCGGCTATGGCTACACCTTC. Translation gives CASSLGGSGYGYTF.